This T cell receptor (beta chain) was observed in a study of blood T cell repertoires in COVID-19. Study context: The analysed material was cDNA or gDNA that came from T cells, B-cell-depleted T cells, or PBMCs.

Germline CDR1 and CDR2: KGHSH and LQKENI. The CDR3 is 16 residues long. V shed 3 bases, J shed 5 bases, and the junction held 8 bases outside the gene matches. TCRdb's table, derived via immunoSEQ multiplex PCR, lists solely in-frame clones and lacks some. The sample shows roughly 52,000 clones, over 80% of them seen only once. The gene calls are TRBV18 and TRBJ2-3; 10 bases match TRBD1. The sequence was collected from a man aged 35 to 55 with COVID-19, enrolled during active disease. Sequences were obtained from peripheral blood. CDR3 sequence (DNA): TGTGCCAGCTCACCGACGGGACAGGGGCTCGGAGATACGCAGTATTTT. Translated, it gives CASSPTGQGLGDTQYF.